The 3 T cell receptor beta chains reported below all come from one sample, sequenced in a study of blood T cell repertoires in COVID-19. Using immunoSEQ multiplex PCR, the repertoire was profiled, and TCRdb retains in-frame clones only, with some absent. Of about 350,000 clones listed, 87% are singletons. The sequencing sample was made of peripheral blood. All receptors come from a woman between 50 and 59 years old with COVID-19, enrolled during active disease.

The chain combines TRBV29-1 with TRBJ2-7; 9 nucleotides match TRBD1. V trimming: 6 bases; J trimming: 7 bases; junction bases outside the gene matches: 13. Looked up from germline, CDR1 is SQVTM and CDR2 is ANQGSEA. The length of the CDR3 is 14 residues. Here the CDR3 DNA reads TGCAGCGTCGAATACAGGGGGCCCGGGGGGGAGCAGTACTTC. It encodes CSVEYRGPGGEQYF.

The chain combines TRBV6-6 with TRBJ2-1; 8 nucleotides agree with TRBD1. Looked up from germline, CDR1 is MNHNY and CDR2 is SVGAGI (reference sequence). This CDR3 spans 13 amino acids. J was trimmed by 10 bases and V by 6 bases; bases with no gene match: 8. As DNA, the CDR3 is TGTGCCAGCAGGCGTACAGGGGGAAGGGAGCAGTTCTTC. It is translated as CASRRTGGREQFF.

The chain uses TRBV5-3 and TRBJ2-1; 7 bases agree with TRBD2. TRBV5-3 is an open reading frame, and its role is uncertain. J gave up 1 base and V 1 base, and 5 bases lay outside the gene matches. CDR3 size: 16 residues. CDR3 sequence: CARSLRGGWSYNEQFF. Written as DNA, the CDR3 is TGTGCCAGAAGCTTGAGGGGAGGGTGGTCCTACAATGAGCAGTTCTTC.